One and the same sample provided the 25 T cell receptor beta chains below, sequenced in a study of T cells in Graves' hyperthyroidism and ophthalmopathy. Amplified regions were TCR beta CDR3 sequences from RNA transcripts. The primer set for the first-round RT-PCR of the TCR CDR3 was HTBI. MiXCR, run by TCRdb on the multiplex PCR reads, gives a single entry per CDR3 protein. This table has roughly 750,000 distinct CDR3 sequences, 15% to 20% appearing once. Sequencing was carried out using blood. These receptors were taken from a man between 18 and 35 years old with Graves' hyperthyroidism.

The rearrangement uses TRBV6-5 and TRBJ2-2; possibly TRBD1 or TRBD2 for D (5 bases each). The CDR3 contains 15 residues. V was trimmed by 2 bases and J by 3 bases, leaving 10 bases between them. Per the germline V gene, CDR1 is MNHEY and CDR2 is SVGAGI. As DNA, the CDR3 is TGTGCCAGCAGTTACGGGGGTAGGGACACCGGGGAGCTGTTTTTT. As protein: CASSYGGRDTGELFF.

This clonotype showed up many times. This CDR3 is CASSHDGTEAFF. Here the CDR3 DNA reads TGTGCCAGCAGCCATGATGGCACTGAAGCTTTCTTT. This chain links TRBV3-1 with TRBJ1-1; D is ambiguous. CDR3 size: 12 residues. Trimming pared 3 bases from V and 4 bases from J, leaving 6 bases between. Looked up from germline, CDR1 is LGHDT and CDR2 is YNNKEL (reference sequence).

This rearrangement joins TRBV12-3 or TRBV12-4 to TRBJ2-3; 11 bases map to TRBD2. Trimming cost V 0 bases and J 2 bases; bases outside gene matches: 4. The CDR3 covers 17 residues. The CDR3 region has the DNA TGTGCCAGCAGTTTAGCTTGGACTAGCGGGCCCACAGATACGCAGTATTTT. The encoded protein is CASSLAWTSGPTDTQYF.

Many counts were recorded for this clonotype. The CDR3 bases are TGTGCCAGCAGCCTTCAGCGTCGTACCGGGGAGCTGTTTTTT. It translates to CASSLQRRTGELFF. The gene calls are TRBV11-2 and TRBJ2-2; D remains ambiguous. Germline CDR1 and CDR2: SGHAT and FQNNGV. V was shortened by 5 bases and J by 5 bases, with 12 bases between the two germline ends. This CDR3 is built from 14 residues.

At least ten counts were recorded for this clonotype. The rearrangement links TRBV12-3 or TRBV12-4 to TRBJ2-2; possibly TRBD2 for D (6 bases). The CDR3 covers 15 residues. Trimming took off 8 bases at V and 0 bases at J, with 13 bases between the two ends. CDR3 DNA sequence: TGTGCCAGCGGCGGACTACCGGCGAACACCGGGGAGCTGTTTTTT. This translates into CASGGLPANTGELFF.

This clonotype was seen more than once but under ten times. The chain uses TRBV7-3 and TRBJ1-1, with D perhaps TRBD1 (6 bases). The V end lost 5 bases, the J end lost 5 bases, and 21 bases lay between the germline ends. The CDR3 is 16 residues long. CDR1 is SGHTA and CDR2 is FQGTGA in the germline V gene. The CDR3 reads CASSPGAGASGTEAFF. The CDR3 DNA reads as TGTGCCAGCAGCCCGGGGGCAGGGGCATCGGGTACTGAAGCTTTCTTT. The full variable domain, its missing parts supplied by reference TRBV7-3 and TRBJ1-1, is GAGVSQTPSNKVTEKGKYVELRCDPISGHTALYWYRQSLGQGPEFLIYFQGTGAADDSGLPNDRFFAVRPEGSVSTLKIQRTERGDSAVYLCASSPGAGASGTEAFFGQGTRLTVV.

A few counts support this clonotype. The rearrangement links TRBV30 to TRBJ2-7; D is possibly TRBD1 (6 bases). Looked up from germline, CDR1 is GTSNPN and CDR2 is SVGIG (reference sequence). The CDR3 sequence is 14 residues long. The V gene lost 0 bases and the J gene lost 2 bases, with 11 bases spanning the gap. The CDR3: CAWSVQDRPYEQYF. In DNA, the CDR3 is TGTGCCTGGAGTGTACAGGACAGACCCTACGAGCAGTACTTC.

At least ten counts were recorded for this clonotype. The chain joins TRBV3-1 to TRBJ1-1; perhaps TRBD1 as D (5 bases). The CDR3 length is 15 residues. Germline-derived CDR1 and CDR2 are LGHDT and YNNKEL (reference sequence). Trimming shortened V by 5 bases and J by 3 bases, and 16 bases separated the two germline ends. This CDR3 reads CASSNPGTEDTEAFF. In DNA, the CDR3 is TGTGCCAGCAGCAACCCCGGGACCGAGGACACTGAAGCTTTCTTT.

This clonotype was observed many times. The chain joins TRBV2 to TRBJ1-6; no reliable D call. The germline V and J ends were trimmed by 7 bases and 0 bases, with 10 bases remaining between them. CDR3 length: 15 amino acids. CDR1 SNHLY and CDR2 FYNNEI come from the germline V gene. The CDR3 DNA is TGTGCCAGCAAACAGACGAGCTCCTATAATTCACCCCTCCACTTT. Protein product: CASKQTSSYNSPLHF.

This chain links TRBV27 with TRBJ2-3, with 11 bases aligning to TRBD2. With V trimmed by 5 bases and J by 4 bases, 8 bases remained unmatched. Germline V gene lookup returns CDR1 MNHEY and CDR2 SMNVEV (reference sequence). CDR3 length equals 16 residues. The DNA of the CDR3 is TGTGCCAGCAGTCTCACTAGCGGGAGTTGGGCAGATACGCAGTATTTT. Its protein product is CASSLTSGSWADTQYF.

This sequence joins TRBV24-1 and TRBJ2-2; 8 bases are shared with TRBD2. Germline loops: CDR1 KGHDR, CDR2 SFDVKD. The CDR3 has 16 amino acids. With 5 bases clipped from V and 1 base from J, the junction kept 5 bases outside the gene matches. CDR3 sequence (DNA): TGTGCCACCAGTGTCCCCAGCGGGAGGAACACCGGGGAGCTGTTTTTT. Encoded protein: CATSVPSGRNTGELFF.

The V call is TRBV6-9, the J call TRBJ2-7; TRBD2 agrees at 11 bases. The V segment lost 3 bases and the J segment 3 bases; nucleotides outside the gene matches: 7. Germline loops: CDR1 MNHGY, CDR2 SVAAGI. This CDR3 is 16 amino acids long. This CDR3 reads CASSYSKLAGDYEQYF. In nucleotides, the CDR3 is TGTGCCAGCAGTTACTCTAAACTAGCGGGAGACTACGAGCAGTACTTC.

The chain links TRBV28 to TRBJ2-4; D is perhaps TRBD2 (7 bases). V shed 6 bases and J shed 4 bases, with 16 bases lying between them. Looked up from germline, CDR1 is MDHEN and CDR2 is SYDVKM. The CDR3 is made up of 15 amino acids. CDR3: CASRGGGSKKNIQYF. The CDR3, as DNA: TGTGCCAGCAGAGGGGGGGGGAGTAAGAAAAACATTCAGTACTTC.

A word on this clonotype: A much larger clone lies a single base off, so this may be a read error. The rearrangement uses TRBV3-1 and TRBJ2-1, with 10 nucleotides matching TRBD1. Looked up from germline, CDR1 is LGHDT and CDR2 is YNNKEL (reference sequence). J was trimmed by 10 bases and V by 3 bases; bases with no gene match: 3. CDR3 length equals 13 residues. The DNA for the CDR3 is TGTGCCAGCAGCCAGACAGGGGGCGGCGAGCAGTTCTTC. This encodes CASSQTGGGEQFF.

The rearrangement links TRBV6-1 to TRBJ1-3; possible D gene TRBD1, 5 bases. CDR1 MNHNS and CDR2 SASEGT come from the germline V gene. Trimming left V 0 bases short and J 4 bases short, with 7 bases between. This CDR3 is built from 14 residues. The CDR3 nucleotides are TGTGCCAGCAGTGAAGCGCCAGGGGGAAACACCATATATTTT. Translating gives CASSEAPGGNTIYF.

This clonotype was counted only a few times. The rearrangement uses TRBV27 and TRBJ1-2; no firm D call. The length of the CDR3 is 16 residues. V lost 3 bases, J lost 2 bases, and 16 bases lay in between. Germline assignment: CDR1 MNHEY and CDR2 SMNVEV (reference sequence). The CDR3 loop reads CASSFLRRAENYGYTF. The CDR3 nucleotides read TGTGCCAGCAGTTTTCTCCGACGGGCCGAGAACTATGGCTACACCTTC.

This clonotype has only a few counts. The chain carries TRBV6-1 and TRBJ2-7, with 7 bases fitting TRBD2. Germline V gene data show CDR1 as MNHNS and CDR2 as SASEGT. The CDR3 runs 14 residues. V dropped 7 bases and J dropped 0; count of bases not matched to a gene: 6. The CDR3 nucleotides read TGTGCCAGCAAGCGGGGCACCCTCTCCTACGAGCAGTACTTC. Its translation: CASKRGTLSYEQYF.

The V and J genes are TRBV7-9 and TRBJ1-1; D is perhaps TRBD1 (6 bases). The V gene lost 6 bases and the J gene lost 0 bases, with 11 bases spanning the gap. CDR1 SEHNR and CDR2 FQNEAQ come from the germline V gene (reference sequence). The CDR3 is 14 residues long. The CDR3 nucleotides read TGTGCCAGCAGAATAGGGACATTGAACACTGAAGCTTTCTTT. The encoded protein is CASRIGTLNTEAFF. Full variable domain (remainder filled in from reference TRBV7-9 and TRBJ1-1): DTGVSQNPRHKITKRGQNVTFRCDPISEHNRLYWYRQTLGQGPEFLTYFQNEAQLEKSRLLSDRFSAERPKGSFSTLEIQRTEQGDSAMYLCASRIGTLNTEAFFGQGTRLTVV.

The chain is built from TRBV18 and TRBJ2-1; 8 bases match TRBD2. This CDR3 contains 17 residues. Per the germline V gene, CDR1 is KGHSH and CDR2 is LQKENI. J was trimmed by 1 base and V by 2 bases; bases with no gene match: 7. CDR3 sequence (DNA): TGTGCCAGCTCACCAACCCTTAGCGGGAATTCCTACAATGAGCAGTTCTTC. This encodes CASSPTLSGNSYNEQFF.

The V and J genes are TRBV6-6 and TRBJ2-3, with 8 bases matching TRBD2. This CDR3 is built from 18 residues. Per the germline V gene, CDR1 is MNHNY and CDR2 is SVGAGI (reference sequence). The V segment lost 0 bases and the J segment 0 bases; nucleotides outside the gene matches: 8. This CDR3 is CASSYSAGSGGSTDTQYF. The DNA of the CDR3 is TGTGCCAGCAGTTACTCCGCGGGGAGCGGGGGTAGCACAGATACGCAGTATTTT.

This clonotype was detected ten times or more. This chain links TRBV7-3 with TRBJ2-1; TRBD2 matches 8 bases. With V trimmed by 0 bases and J by 3 bases, 1 base remained unmatched. The CDR3 consists of 15 residues. Germline assignment: CDR1 SGHTA and CDR2 FQGTGA. The CDR3 DNA reads as TGTGCCAGCAGCTTAACGAGCGGGGGCTACAATGAGCAGTTCTTC. It specifies CASSLTSGGYNEQFF. The complete variable domain, with remaining parts taken from reference TRBV7-3 and TRBJ2-1, reads GAGVSQTPSNKVTEKGKYVELRCDPISGHTALYWYRQSLGQGPEFLIYFQGTGAADDSGLPNDRFFAVRPEGSVSTLKIQRTERGDSAVYLCASSLTSGGYNEQFFGPGTRLTVL.

This clonotype was detected many times. V usage is TRBV28 and J usage is TRBJ1-2; the D gene is possibly TRBD1 (6 bases). V was shortened by 5 bases and J by 8 bases, with 15 bases between the two germline ends. Germline assignment: CDR1 MDHEN and CDR2 SYDVKM. This CDR3 comprises 13 residues. Here the CDR3 DNA reads TGTGCCAGCAGTCCCGGTTGGGGGGGCGGCTACACCTTC. This translates into CASSPGWGGGYTF.

In the case of this clonotype: This may come from a read error, since a much larger clone is one base off. The J gene is TRBJ2-1, the V gene TRBV28; D remains ambiguous. The CDR3 is made up of 12 amino acids. Germline values: CDR1 MDHEN, CDR2 SYDVKM. Written as DNA, the CDR3 is TGTGCCAGCAGTTTCCCAGACAATGAGCAGCTCTTC. Translation: CASSFPDNEQLF. Using reference TRBV28 and TRBJ2-1 for the parts outside the CDR3, the full variable domain is DVKVTQSSRYLVKRTGEKVFLECVQDMDHENMFWYRQDPGLGLRLIYFSYDVKMKEKGDIPEGYSVSREKKERFSLILESASTNQTSMYLCASSFPDNEQLFGPGTRLTVL.

Many counts were recorded for this clonotype. The V and J genes are TRBV12-5 and TRBJ1-1; no reliable D call. Trimming cost V 3 bases and J 0 bases, with 5 bases left between them. The CDR3 contains 13 residues. Per the germline V gene, CDR1 is LGHNT and CDR2 is FRNRAP. The CDR3 sequence: CASGLWVNTEAFF. CDR3 nucleotides: TGTGCTAGTGGTTTATGGGTGAACACTGAAGCTTTCTTT.

This clonotype was seen at least ten times. The chain uses TRBV6-5 and TRBJ2-3; 14 nucleotides line up with TRBD2. The germline V gene encodes CDR1 MNHEY and CDR2 SVGAGI. This CDR3 region has 15 residues. V lost 6 bases, J lost 5 bases, and 4 bases stayed unmatched. Written as DNA, the CDR3 is TGTGCCAGCAGGGGACTAGCGGGAGTTAAAGATACGCAGTATTTT. It codes for CASRGLAGVKDTQYF.